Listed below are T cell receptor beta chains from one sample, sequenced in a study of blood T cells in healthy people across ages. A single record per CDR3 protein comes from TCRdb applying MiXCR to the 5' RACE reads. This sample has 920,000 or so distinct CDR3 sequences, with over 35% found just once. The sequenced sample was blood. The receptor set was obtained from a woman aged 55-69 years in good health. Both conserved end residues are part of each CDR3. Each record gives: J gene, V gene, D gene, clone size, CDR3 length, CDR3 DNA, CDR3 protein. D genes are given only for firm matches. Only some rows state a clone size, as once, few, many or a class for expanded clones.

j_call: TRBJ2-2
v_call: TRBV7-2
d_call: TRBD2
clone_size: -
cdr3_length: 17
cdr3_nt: TGTGCCAGCAGCTTGGATCTAGCGGACGCGAACACCGGGGAGCTGTTTTTT
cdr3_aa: CASSLDLADANTGELFF

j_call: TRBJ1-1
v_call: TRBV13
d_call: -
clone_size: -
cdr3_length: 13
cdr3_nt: TGTGCCAGCAGCACCCAGAGGAACACTGAAGCTTTCTTT
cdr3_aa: CASSTQRNTEAFF

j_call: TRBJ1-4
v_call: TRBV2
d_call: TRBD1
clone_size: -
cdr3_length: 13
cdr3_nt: TGTGCCAGCAGGGGACAGGGGAGCGAAAAACTGTTTTTT
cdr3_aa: CASRGQGSEKLFF

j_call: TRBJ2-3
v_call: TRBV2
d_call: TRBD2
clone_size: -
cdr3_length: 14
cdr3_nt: TGTGCCAGCGTCCGGCTAGCGGGCACAGATACGCAGTATTTT
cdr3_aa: CASVRLAGTDTQYF

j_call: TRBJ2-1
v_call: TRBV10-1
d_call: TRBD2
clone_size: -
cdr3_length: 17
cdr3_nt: TGCGCCAGCAGTGAGTCGACTAGCGGGACCGCGGGGTGTGAGCAGTTCTTC
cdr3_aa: CASSESTSGTAGCEQFF

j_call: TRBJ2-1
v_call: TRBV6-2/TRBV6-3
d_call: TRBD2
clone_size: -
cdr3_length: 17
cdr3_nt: TGTGCCAGCAGTTCCCCGAAGGTCCTAGCGGGAGAGTATGAGCAGTTCTTC
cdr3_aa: CASSSPKVLAGEYEQFF

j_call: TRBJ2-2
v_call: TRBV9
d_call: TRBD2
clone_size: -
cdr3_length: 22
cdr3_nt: TGTGCCAGCAGCGTCACGCCCGGGGCTAGCGGGAGTTTAGGGTCTCACACCGGGGAGCTGTTTTTT
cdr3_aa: CASSVTPGASGSLGSHTGELFF

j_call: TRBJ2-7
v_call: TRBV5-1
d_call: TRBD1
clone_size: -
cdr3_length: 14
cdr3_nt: TGCGCCAGCAGCTCGGGACAGGGTCCCCACGAGCAGTACTTC
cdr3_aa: CASSSGQGPHEQYF

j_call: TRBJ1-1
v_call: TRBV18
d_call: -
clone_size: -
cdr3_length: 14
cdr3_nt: TGTGCCAGCTCGCTCAGAGAGCCGGGCACTGAAGCTTTCTTT
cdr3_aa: CASSLREPGTEAFF

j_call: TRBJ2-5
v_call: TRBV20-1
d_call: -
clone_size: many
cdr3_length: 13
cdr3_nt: TGCAGTGCTAGAGTCAGAGACCCAGAGACCCAGTACTTC
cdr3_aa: CSARVRDPETQYF

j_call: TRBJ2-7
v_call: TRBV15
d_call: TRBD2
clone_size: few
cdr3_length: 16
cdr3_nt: TGTGCCACCAGCAGTGATAGCGGGAACAGCTCCTACGAGCAGTACTTC
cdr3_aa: CATSSDSGNSSYEQYF

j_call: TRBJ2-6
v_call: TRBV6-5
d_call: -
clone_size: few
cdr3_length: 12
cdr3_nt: TGTGCCAGCTCGGGGGATCCCGACGTCCTGACTTTC
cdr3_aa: CASSGDPDVLTF

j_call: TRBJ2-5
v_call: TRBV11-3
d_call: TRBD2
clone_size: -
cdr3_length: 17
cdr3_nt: TGTGCCAGCAGCCCCGGGACTAGCGGGGGGTACCAAGAGACCCAGTACTTC
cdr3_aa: CASSPGTSGGYQETQYF

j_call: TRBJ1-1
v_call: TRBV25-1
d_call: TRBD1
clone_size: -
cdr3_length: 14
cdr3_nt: TGTGCCAGCAGACACCCGGGACAGGACACTGAAGCTTTCTTT
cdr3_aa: CASRHPGQDTEAFF

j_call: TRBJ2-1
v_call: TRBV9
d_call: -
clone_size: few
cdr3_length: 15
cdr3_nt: TGTGCCAGCAGCGTAGGGGTTGGTGCAAACAATGAGCAGTTCTTC
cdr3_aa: CASSVGVGANNEQFF

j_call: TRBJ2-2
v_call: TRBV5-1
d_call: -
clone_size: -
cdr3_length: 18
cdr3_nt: TGCGCCAGCAGTCCAAAACTGCAGGGCCCCCCCAACACCGGGGAGCTGTTTTTT
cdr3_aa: CASSPKLQGPPNTGELFF

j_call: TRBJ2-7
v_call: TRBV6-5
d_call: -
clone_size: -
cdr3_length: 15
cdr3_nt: TGTGCCAGCAGTTACTCTCGGAGGAATCCCTACGAGCAGTACTTC
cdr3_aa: CASSYSRRNPYEQYF

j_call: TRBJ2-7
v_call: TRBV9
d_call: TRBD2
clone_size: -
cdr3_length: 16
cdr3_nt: TGTGCCAGCAGCTCTCCAGACCGGGACTATCCCTACGAGCAGTACTTC
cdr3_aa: CASSSPDRDYPYEQYF

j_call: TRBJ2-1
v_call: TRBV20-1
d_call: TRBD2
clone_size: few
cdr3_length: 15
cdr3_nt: TGCAGTGCTGGTAAGACTAGCGGGAGTTCCAATGAGCAGTTCTTC
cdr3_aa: CSAGKTSGSSNEQFF

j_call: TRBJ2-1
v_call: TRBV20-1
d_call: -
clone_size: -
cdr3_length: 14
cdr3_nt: TGCAGTGCTAACGTCAGGGAGTTAGGGGAGAAGCAGTTCTTC
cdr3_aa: CSANVRELGEKQFF

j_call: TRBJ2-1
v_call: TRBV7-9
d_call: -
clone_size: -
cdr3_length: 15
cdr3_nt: TGTGCCAGCAGCCTGCCCCCTAGGTTCGGCAATGAGCAGTTCTTC
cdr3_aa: CASSLPPRFGNEQFF

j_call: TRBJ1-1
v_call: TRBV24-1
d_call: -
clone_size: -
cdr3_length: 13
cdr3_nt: TGTGCCACCAGCAGGGAGGGGGGCACTGAAGCTTTCTTT
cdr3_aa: CATSREGGTEAFF

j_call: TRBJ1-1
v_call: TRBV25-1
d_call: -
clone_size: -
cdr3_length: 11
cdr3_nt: TGTGCCAGCACTCGGAACACTGAAGCTTTCTTT
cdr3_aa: CASTRNTEAFF

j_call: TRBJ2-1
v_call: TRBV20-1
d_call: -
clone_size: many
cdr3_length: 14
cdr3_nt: TGCAGTGTCAAAGTGGCGGGACCCTACAATGAGCAGTTCTTC
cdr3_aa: CSVKVAGPYNEQFF

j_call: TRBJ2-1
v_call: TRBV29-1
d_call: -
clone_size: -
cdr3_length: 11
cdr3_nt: TGCAGCGCCGAGGAGGGGGCGAGGCAGTTCTTC
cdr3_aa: CSAEEGARQFF

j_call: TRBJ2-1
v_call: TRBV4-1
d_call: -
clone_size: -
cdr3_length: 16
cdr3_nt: TGCGCCAGCAGCCAAGATGATCTCATAGGCTACAATGAGCAGTTCTTC
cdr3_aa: CASSQDDLIGYNEQFF

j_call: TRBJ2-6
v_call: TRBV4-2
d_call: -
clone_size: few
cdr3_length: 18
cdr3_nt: TGTGCCAGCAGTCCTATCGAACTTCAGACCTCTCGGGCCAACGTCCTGACTTTC
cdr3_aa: CASSPIELQTSRANVLTF

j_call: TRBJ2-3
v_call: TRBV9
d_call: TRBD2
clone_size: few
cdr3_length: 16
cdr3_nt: TGTGCCAGCAGCCCCAATGGGAGGGCCCGCACAGATACGCAGTATTTT
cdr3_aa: CASSPNGRARTDTQYF

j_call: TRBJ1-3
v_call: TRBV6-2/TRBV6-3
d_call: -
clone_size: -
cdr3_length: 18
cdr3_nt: TGTGCCAGCAGTCAACTCCCCGGGGGCAGAGGGCCCGGAAACACCATATATTTT
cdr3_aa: CASSQLPGGRGPGNTIYF

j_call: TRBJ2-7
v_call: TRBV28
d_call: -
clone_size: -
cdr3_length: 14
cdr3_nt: TGTGCCAGCAGTCGGACTGCTTTCTCCTACGAGCAGTACTTC
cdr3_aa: CASSRTAFSYEQYF

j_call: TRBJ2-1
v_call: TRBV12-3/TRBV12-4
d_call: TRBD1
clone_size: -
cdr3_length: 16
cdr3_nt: TGTGCCAGCAGTTTAGAGGGACAGACCTACTACAATGAGCAGTTCTTC
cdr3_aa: CASSLEGQTYYNEQFF

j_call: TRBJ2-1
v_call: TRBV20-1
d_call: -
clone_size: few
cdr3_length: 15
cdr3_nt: TGCAGTGCTAGAGAGAGGGCGGTTCGGGGAGGAGAGCAGTTCTTC
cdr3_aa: CSARERAVRGGEQFF

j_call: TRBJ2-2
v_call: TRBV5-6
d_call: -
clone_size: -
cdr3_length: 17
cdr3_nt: TGTGCCAGCAGCCTAACAGGACACCTGGTGAACACCGGGGAGCTGTTTTTT
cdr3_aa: CASSLTGHLVNTGELFF

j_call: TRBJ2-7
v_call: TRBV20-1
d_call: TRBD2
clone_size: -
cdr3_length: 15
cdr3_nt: TGCAGTGCTAGAGTAGGGACTAGCGGCTCCTACGAGCAGTACTTC
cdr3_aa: CSARVGTSGSYEQYF

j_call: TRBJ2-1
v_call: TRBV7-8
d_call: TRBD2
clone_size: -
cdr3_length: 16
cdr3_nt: TGTGCCAGCAGCCCCCGTACTGGGGCGGGAGATCATGAGCAGTTCTTC
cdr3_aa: CASSPRTGAGDHEQFF

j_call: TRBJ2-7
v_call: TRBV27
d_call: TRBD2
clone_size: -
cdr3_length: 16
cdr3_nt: TGTGCCAGCAGTCTTTCCCCGGCTAGCGGAACCTACGAGCAGTACTTC
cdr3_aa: CASSLSPASGTYEQYF

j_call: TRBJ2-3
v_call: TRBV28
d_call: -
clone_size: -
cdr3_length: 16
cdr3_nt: TGTGCCAGCAGTTTTTCAAAGGGGCCCCGCACAGATACGCAGTATTTT
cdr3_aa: CASSFSKGPRTDTQYF

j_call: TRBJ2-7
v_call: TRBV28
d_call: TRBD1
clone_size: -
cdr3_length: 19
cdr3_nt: TGTGCCAGCAGTCCTATCCTCTCAACCGGGACAGGCCCCACCTACGAGCAGTACTTC
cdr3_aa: CASSPILSTGTGPTYEQYF

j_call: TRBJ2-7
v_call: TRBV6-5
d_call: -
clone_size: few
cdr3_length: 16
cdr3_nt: TGTGCCAGCAGTTACAGGTCTGTCGGCAGACCTTACGAGCAGTACTTC
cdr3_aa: CASSYRSVGRPYEQYF

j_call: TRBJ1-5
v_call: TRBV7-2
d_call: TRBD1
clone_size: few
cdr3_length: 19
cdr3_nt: TGTGCCAGCAGCTTAATTATGGGACAGGGGGCACTATTCTTTCAGCCCCAGCATTTT
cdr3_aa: CASSLIMGQGALFFQPQHF

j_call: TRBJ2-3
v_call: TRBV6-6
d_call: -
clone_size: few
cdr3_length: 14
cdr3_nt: TGTGCCAGCAGTTGGGGACTGACTTCGGATACGCAGTATTTT
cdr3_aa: CASSWGLTSDTQYF

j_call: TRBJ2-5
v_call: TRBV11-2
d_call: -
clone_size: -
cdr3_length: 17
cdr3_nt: TGTGCCAGCAGCTTAGGGGGGGAGCGGGTCCCCCGGGATGAGCAGTACTTC
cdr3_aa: CASSLGGERVPRDEQYF

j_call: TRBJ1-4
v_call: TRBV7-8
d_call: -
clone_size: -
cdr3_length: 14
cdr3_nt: TGTGCCAGCAGCTTCAGCACAACTAATGAAAAACTGTTTTTT
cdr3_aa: CASSFSTTNEKLFF

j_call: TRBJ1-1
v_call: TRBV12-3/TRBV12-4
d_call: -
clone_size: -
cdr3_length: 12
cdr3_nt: TGTGCCAGTCGTATTGGCGACACTGAAGCTTTCTTT
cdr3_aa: CASRIGDTEAFF

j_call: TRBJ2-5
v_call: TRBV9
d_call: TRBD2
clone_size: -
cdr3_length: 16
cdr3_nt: TGTGCCAGCAGCGTCCCGACTAGCGGGGGAAGTAATGAGCAGTACTTC
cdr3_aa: CASSVPTSGGSNEQYF